This TCR beta chain was recovered during a study of blood T cell repertoires in COVID-19. Libraries were prepared by immunoSEQ multiplex PCR; TCRdb keeps only in-frame clonotypes and omits some of them. Of tens of thousands of clones listed, roughly 86% are singletons. This clone appeared once. Sequenced: peripheral blood. This TCR was sampled from a woman between 45 and 65 years old with active or convalescent COVID-19.

The CDR3 DNA is TGTGCCAGCTCCCCGGGACAGAACTACGAGCAGTACTTC. It is translated as CASSPGQNYEQYF. The gene calls are TRBV18 and TRBJ2-7; the match to TRBD1 covers 7 bases. Per germline, CDR1 KGHSH and CDR2 LQKENI. Trimming at V came to 6 bases and at J to 3 bases, leaving 5 bases not matched to a gene. The CDR3 length is 13 residues.